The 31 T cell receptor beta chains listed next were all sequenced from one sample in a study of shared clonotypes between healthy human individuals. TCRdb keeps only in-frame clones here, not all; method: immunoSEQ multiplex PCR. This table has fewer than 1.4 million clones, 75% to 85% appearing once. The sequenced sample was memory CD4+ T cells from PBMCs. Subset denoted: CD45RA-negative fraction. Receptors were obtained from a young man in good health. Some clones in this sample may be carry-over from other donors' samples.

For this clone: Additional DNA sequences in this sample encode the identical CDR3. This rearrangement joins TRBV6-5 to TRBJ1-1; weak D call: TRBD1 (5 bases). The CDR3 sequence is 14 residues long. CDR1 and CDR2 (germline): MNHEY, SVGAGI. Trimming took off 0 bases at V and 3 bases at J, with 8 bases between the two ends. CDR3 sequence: CASSYSRGDTEAFF. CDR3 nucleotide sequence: TGTGCCAGCAGTTACTCGCGGGGCGACACTGAAGCTTTCTTT.

The CDR3 region is CAWGRGSGRAEQYF. For the CDR3, the DNA is TGTGCCTGGGGTAGGGGTAGCGGGAGGGCCGAGCAGTACTTC. The chain is built from TRBV30 and TRBJ2-5; TRBD2 matches at 11 bases. Near its end, the DNA agrees better with TRBJ2-7, so the J call may be wrong. There are 14 residues in the CDR3. Germline V gives CDR1 GTSNPN, CDR2 SVGIG (reference sequence).

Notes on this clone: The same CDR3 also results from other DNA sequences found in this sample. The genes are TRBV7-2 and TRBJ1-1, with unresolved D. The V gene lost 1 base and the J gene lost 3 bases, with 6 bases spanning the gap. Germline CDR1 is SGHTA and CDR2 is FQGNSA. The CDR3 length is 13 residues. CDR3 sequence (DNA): TGTGCCAGCAGCTTAGTTAGGGACACTGAAGCTTTCTTT. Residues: CASSLVRDTEAFF.

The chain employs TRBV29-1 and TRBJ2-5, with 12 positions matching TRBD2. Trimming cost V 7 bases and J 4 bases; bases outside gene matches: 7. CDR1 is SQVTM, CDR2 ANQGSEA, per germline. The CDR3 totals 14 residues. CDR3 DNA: TGCAGCGCCGAACAGGGACTAGCGGGAGAGACCCAGTACTTC. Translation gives CSAEQGLAGETQYF.

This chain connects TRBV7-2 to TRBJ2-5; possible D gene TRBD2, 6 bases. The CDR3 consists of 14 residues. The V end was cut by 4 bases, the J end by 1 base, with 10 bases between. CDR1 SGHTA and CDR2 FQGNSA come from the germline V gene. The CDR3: CASSSTRVQETQYF. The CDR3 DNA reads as TGTGCCAGCAGCTCGACTAGGGTCCAAGAGACCCAGTACTTC.

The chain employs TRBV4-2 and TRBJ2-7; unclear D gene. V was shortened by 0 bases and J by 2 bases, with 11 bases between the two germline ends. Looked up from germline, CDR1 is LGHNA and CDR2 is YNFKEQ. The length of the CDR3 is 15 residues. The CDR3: CASSQENQPPYEQYF. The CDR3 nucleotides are TGTGCCAGCAGCCAAGAGAACCAACCACCCTACGAGCAGTACTTC.

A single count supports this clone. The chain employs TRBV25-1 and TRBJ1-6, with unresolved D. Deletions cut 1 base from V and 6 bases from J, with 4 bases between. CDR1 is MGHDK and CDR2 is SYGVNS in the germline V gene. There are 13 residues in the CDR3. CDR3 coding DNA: TGTGCCAGCAGTGAATCAAGTAATTCACCCCTCCACTTT. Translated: CASSESSNSPLHF.

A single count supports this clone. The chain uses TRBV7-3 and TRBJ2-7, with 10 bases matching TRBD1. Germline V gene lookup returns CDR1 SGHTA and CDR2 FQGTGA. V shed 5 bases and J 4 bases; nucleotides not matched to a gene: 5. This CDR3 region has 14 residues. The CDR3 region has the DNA TGTGCCAGCAGCCGGGACAGGGGTAATTACGAGCAGTACTTC. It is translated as CASSRDRGNYEQYF.

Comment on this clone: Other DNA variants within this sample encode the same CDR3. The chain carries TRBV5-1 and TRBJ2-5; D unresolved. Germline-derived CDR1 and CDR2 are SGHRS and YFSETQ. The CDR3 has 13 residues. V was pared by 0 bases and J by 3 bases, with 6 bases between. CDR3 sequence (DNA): TGCGCCAGCAGCTTGGTTCACGAAGAGACCCAGTACTTC. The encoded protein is CASSLVHEETQYF.

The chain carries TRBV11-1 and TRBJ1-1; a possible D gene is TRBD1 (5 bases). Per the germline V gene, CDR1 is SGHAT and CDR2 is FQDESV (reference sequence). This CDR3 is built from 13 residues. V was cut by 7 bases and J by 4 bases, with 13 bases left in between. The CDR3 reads CASTVSGGTEAFF. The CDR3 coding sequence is TGTGCCAGCACCGTGAGCGGGGGCACTGAAGCTTTCTTT.

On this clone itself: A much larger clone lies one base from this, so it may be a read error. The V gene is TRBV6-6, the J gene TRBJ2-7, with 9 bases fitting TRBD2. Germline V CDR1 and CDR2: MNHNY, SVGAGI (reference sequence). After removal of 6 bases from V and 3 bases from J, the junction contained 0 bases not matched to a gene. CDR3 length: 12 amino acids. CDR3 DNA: TGTGCCAGCAGGACTAGCGGCTACGAGCAGTACTTC. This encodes CASRTSGYEQYF.

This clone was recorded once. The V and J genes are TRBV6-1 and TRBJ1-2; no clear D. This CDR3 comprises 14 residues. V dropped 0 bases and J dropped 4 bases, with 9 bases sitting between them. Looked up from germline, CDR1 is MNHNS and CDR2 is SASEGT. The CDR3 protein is CASSEAAESYGYTF. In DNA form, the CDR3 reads TGTGCCAGCAGTGAAGCCGCAGAATCCTATGGCTACACCTTC.

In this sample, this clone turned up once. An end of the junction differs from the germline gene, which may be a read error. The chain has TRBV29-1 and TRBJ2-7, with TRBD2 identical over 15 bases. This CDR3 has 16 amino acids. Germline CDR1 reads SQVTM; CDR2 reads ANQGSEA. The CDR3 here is CSVYGTSGRSRYGQYF. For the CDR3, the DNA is TGCAGCGTTTACGGGACTAGCGGGAGGAGTCGCTACGGGCAGTACTTC.

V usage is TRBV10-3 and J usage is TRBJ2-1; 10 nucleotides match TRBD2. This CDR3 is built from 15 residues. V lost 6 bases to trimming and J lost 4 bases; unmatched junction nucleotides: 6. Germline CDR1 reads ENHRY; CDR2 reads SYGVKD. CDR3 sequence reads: CAISPTSGDYNEQFF. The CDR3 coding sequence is TGTGCCATCAGCCCCACTAGCGGGGATTACAATGAGCAGTTCTTC.

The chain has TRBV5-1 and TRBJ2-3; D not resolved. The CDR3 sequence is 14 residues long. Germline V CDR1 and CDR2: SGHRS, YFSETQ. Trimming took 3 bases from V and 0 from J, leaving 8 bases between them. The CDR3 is CASSSTSSTDTQYF. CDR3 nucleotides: TGCGCCAGCAGCTCGACTTCTAGCACAGATACGCAGTATTTT. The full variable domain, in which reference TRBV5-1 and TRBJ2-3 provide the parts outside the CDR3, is KAGVTQTPRYLIKTRGQQVTLSCSPISGHRSVSWYQQTPGQGLQFLFEYFSETQRNKGNFPGRFSGRQFSNSRSEMNVSTLELGDSALYLCASSSTSSTDTQYFGPGTRLTVL.

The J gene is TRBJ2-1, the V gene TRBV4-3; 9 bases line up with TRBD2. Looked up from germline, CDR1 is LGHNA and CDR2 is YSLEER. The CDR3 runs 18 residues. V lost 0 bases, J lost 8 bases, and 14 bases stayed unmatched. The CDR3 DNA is TGCGCCAGCAGCCAAGAAGGGTATGGCGGGAGGGCCCCCGATGAGCAGTTCTTC. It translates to CASSQEGYGGRAPDEQFF.

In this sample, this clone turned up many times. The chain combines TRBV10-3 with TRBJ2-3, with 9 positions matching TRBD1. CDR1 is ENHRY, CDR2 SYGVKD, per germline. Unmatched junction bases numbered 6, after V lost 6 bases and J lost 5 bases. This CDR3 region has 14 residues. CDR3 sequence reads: CAISLTGGEDTQYF. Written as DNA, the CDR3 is TGTGCCATCAGCCTGACAGGGGGAGAAGATACGCAGTATTTT.

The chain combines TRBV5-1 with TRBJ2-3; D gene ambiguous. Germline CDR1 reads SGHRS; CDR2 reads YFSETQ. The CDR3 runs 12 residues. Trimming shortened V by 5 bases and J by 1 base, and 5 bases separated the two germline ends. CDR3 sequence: CASRDGTDTQYF. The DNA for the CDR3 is TGCGCCAGCAGGGACGGCACAGATACGCAGTATTTT.

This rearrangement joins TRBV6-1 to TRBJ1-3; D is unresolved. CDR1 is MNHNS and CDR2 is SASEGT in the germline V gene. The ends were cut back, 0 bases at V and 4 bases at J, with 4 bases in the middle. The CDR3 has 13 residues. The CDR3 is CASSEAYGNTIYF. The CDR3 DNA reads TGTGCCAGCAGTGAAGCGTACGGAAACACCATATATTTT.

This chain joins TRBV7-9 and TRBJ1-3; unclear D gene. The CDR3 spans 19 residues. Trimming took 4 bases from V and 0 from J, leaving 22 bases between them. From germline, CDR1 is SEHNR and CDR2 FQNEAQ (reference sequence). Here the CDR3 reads CASSSPYGRGTISGNTIYF. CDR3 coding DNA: TGTGCCAGCAGCTCCCCCTACGGTCGGGGAACAATCTCTGGAAACACCATATATTTT.

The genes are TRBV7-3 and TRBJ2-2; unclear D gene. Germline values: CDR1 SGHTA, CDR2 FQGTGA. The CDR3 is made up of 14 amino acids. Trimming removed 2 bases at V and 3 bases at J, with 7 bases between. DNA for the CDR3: TGTGCCAGCAGCTTATTACGGGACACCGGGGAGCTGTTTTTT. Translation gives CASSLLRDTGELFF.

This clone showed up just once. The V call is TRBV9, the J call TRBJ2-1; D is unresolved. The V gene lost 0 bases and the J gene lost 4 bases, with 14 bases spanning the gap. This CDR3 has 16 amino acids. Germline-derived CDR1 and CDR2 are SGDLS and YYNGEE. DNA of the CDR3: TGTGCCAGCAGCGTAGGCTCAGCAGCCGTATACAATGAGCAGTTCTTC. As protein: CASSVGSAAVYNEQFF.

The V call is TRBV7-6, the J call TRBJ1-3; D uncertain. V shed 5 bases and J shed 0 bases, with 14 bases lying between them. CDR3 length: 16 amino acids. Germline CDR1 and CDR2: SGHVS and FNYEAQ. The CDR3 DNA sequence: TGTGCCAGCAGCCTGTCGACGAGCAGCTCTGGAAACACCATATATTTT. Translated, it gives CASSLSTSSSGNTIYF.

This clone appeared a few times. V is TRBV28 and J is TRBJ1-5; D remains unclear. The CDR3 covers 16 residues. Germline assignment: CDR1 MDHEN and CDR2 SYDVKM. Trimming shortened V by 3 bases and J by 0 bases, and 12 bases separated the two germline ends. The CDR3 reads CASSFLDIYSNQPQHF. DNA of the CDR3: TGTGCCAGCAGTTTCCTCGACATTTATAGCAATCAGCCCCAGCATTTT.

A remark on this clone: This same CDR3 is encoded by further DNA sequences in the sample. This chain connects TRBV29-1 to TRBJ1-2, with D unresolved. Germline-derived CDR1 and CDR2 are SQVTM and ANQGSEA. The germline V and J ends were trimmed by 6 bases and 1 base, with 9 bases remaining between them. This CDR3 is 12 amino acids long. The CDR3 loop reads CSVGGINYGYTF. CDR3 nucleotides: TGCAGCGTAGGAGGGATTAACTATGGCTACACCTTC.

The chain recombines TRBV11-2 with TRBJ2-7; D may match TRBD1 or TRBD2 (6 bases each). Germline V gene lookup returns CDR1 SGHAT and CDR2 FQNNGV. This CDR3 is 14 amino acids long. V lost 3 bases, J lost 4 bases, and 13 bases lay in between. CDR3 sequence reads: CASSFPRGTYEQYF. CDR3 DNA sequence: TGTGCCAGCAGCTTCCCCCGGGGGACATACGAGCAGTACTTC.

The CDR3 DNA reads as TGTGCCAGCAGCTTAGCGACTAACACCGGGGAGCTGTTTTTT. Protein sequence: CASSLATNTGELFF. The gene calls are TRBV7-2 and TRBJ2-2, with D unclear. Germline loops: CDR1 SGHTA, CDR2 FQGNSA. With 0 bases removed from V and 2 bases from J, the gap between germline ends came to 4 bases. CDR3 length: 14 amino acids. Complete variable domain (other parts from reference TRBV7-2 and TRBJ2-2): GAGVSQSPSNKVTEKGKDVELRCDPISGHTALYWYRQSLGQGLEFLIYFQGNSAPDKSGLPSDRFSAERTGGSVSTLTIQRTQQEDSAVYLCASSLATNTGELFFGEGSRLTVL.

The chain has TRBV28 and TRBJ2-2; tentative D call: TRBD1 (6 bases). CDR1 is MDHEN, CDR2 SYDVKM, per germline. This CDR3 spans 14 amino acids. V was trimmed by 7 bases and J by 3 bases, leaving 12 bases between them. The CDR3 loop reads CASIPGDHTGELFF. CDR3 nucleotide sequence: TGTGCCAGCATCCCAGGGGACCACACCGGGGAGCTGTTTTTT.

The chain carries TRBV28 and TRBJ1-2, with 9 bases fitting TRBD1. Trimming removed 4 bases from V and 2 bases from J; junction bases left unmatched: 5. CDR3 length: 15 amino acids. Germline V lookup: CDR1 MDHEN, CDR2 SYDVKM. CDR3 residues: CASSSRTGANYGYTF. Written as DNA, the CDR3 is TGTGCCAGCAGTTCCCGGACAGGGGCGAACTATGGCTACACCTTC.

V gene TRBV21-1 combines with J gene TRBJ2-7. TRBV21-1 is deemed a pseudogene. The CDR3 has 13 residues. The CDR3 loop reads CATAVGVPYEQYF. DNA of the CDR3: TGTGCCACCGCGGTGGGGGTCCCCTACGAGCAGTACTTC.

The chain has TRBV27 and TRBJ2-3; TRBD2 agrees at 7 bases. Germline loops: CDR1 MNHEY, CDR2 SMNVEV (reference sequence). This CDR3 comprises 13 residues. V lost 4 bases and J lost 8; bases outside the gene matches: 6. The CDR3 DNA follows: TGTGCCAGCAGTTCCGGACTAGTAGGTACGCAGTATTTT. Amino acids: CASSSGLVGTQYF.